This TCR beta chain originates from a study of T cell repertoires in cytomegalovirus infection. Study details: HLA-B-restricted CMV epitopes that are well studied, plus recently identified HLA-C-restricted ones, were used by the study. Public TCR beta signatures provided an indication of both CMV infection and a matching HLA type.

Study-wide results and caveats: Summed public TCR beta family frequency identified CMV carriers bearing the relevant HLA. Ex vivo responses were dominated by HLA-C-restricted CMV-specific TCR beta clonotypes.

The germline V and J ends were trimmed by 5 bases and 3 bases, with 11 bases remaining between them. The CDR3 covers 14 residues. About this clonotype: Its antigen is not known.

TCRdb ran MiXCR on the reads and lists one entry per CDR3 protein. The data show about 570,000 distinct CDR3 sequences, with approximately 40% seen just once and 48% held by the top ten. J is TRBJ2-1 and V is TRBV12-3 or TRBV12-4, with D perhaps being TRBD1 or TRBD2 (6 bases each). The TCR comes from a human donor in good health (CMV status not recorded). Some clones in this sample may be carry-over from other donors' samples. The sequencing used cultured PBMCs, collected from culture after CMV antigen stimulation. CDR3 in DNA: TGTGCCAGCAGTCCCGAGGGGGGCTACAATGAGCAGTTCTTC. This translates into CASSPEGGYNEQFF.